Listed below are T cell receptor beta chains from one sample, sequenced in a study of blood T cell repertoires in COVID-19. Assay: immunoSEQ multiplex PCR; the TCRdb copy retains only in-frame clones and omits some. The table has about 210,000 clones, 84% seen once. Sequencing was carried out using peripheral blood. Receptor source: a woman in her fifties or sixties with active or convalescent COVID-19. Each CDR3 is given with its conserved first and last residue. The D gene is left open where the match is weak. Some rows mark clone size as missing; the rest say once, few, many or name a class of expanded clone.

- | TRBJ1-1 | 15 | TRBV27 | - | TGTGCCAGCCGGCGAGGGTCTTTAGGGAACACTGAAGCTTTCTTT | CASRRGSLGNTEAFF
- | TRBJ1-5 | 15 | TRBV19 | - | TGTGCCAGTAGTGCACAGGAGAGAAGCAATCAGCCCCAGCATTTT | CASSAQERSNQPQHF
- | TRBJ1-2 | 14 | TRBV14 | TRBD1 | TGTGCCAGCAGCCGCCGGGGACAGTCCTATGGCTACACCTTC | CASSRRGQSYGYTF
- | TRBJ1-5 | 17 | TRBV5-1 | TRBD1 | TGCGCCAGCAGCTTGGCCCCCACCCCAGGGGGAAATCAGCCCCAGCATTTT | CASSLAPTPGGNQPQHF
- | TRBJ1-2 | 12 | TRBV9 | - | TGTGCCAGCAGCTCGGGGGGCTATGGCTACACCTTC | CASSSGGYGYTF
few | TRBJ2-7 | 13 | TRBV28 | - | TGTGCCAGCAGTTCTATTGACAGGTACGAGCAGTACTTC | CASSSIDRYEQYF
- | TRBJ2-5 | 18 | TRBV19 | TRBD2 | TGTGCCAGTGCCTCCTCGGGACTAGCGGGAGTGAGGCAAGAGACCCAGTACTTC | CASASSGLAGVRQETQYF
- | TRBJ2-3 | 15 | TRBV5-1 | - | TGCGCCAGCAGCTTGGTAGGGGCTAGCACAGATACGCAGTATTTT | CASSLVGASTDTQYF
once | TRBJ2-6 | 14 | TRBV7-9 | - | TGTGCCAGCAGCTTAGTCGGGGTTGCCAACGTCCTGACTTTC | CASSLVGVANVLTF
- | TRBJ1-2 | 12 | TRBV5-1 | - | TGCGCCAGCAGCTTGGACGGGAGTGGCTACACCTTC | CASSLDGSGYTF
- | TRBJ1-2 | 13 | TRBV2 | TRBD1 | TGTGCCAGTGAGGACAGGTCCAACTATGGCTACACCTTC | CASEDRSNYGYTF
- | TRBJ1-2 | 15 | TRBV28 | - | TGTGCCAGCAGTTTATCTGACTTGGGGGCCTATGGCTACACCTTC | CASSLSDLGAYGYTF
- | TRBJ2-7 | 15 | TRBV7-2 | - | TGTGCCAGCAGCTTGCAGGGGGGTTCGGAATACGAGCAGTACTTC | CASSLQGGSEYEQYF
- | TRBJ2-1 | 17 | TRBV5-6 | TRBD2 | TGTGCCAGCAGCTTGGTCGGGGGACTAGCGGAGTACAATGAGCAGTTCTTC | CASSLVGGLAEYNEQFF
- | TRBJ1-2 | 12 | TRBV28 | - | TGTGCCAGCAGTTTATCCCAAAACGGGGAGGAATTC | CASSLSQNGEEF
- | TRBJ1-2 | 15 | TRBV28 | - | TGTGCCAGCAGTTGGGCCGACAGGCCCAATTATGGCTACACCTTC | CASSWADRPNYGYTF
- | TRBJ2-2 | 17 | TRBV24-1 | - | TGTGCCACCAGTGCCCGGGGCCATCCAGGGGTAACCGGGGAGCTGTTTTTT | CATSARGHPGVTGELFF
- | TRBJ2-3 | 17 | TRBV5-1 | TRBD2 | TGCGCCAGCAGCTTGGTGGTCGGGCGGGAGTATCCAGATACGCAGTATTTT | CASSLVVGREYPDTQYF
few | TRBJ1-4 | 15 | TRBV14 | - | TGTGCCAGCAGCCACCGGGGGGCCTCTAATGAAAAACTGTTTTTT | CASSHRGASNEKLFF
- | TRBJ1-2 | 13 | TRBV28 | TRBD1 | TGTGCCAGCAGGGCGGGACAGGGCAGGGGCTACACCTTC | CASRAGQGRGYTF
- | TRBJ1-1 | 13 | TRBV2 | - | TGTGCCAGCACCCAGGAGGGGTACACTGAAGCTTTCTTT | CASTQEGYTEAFF
- | TRBJ2-3 | 15 | TRBV5-1 | - | TGCGCCAGCAGCTTGGTCCCTACCGAAATTGATACGCAGTATTTT | CASSLVPTEIDTQYF
- | TRBJ2-5 | 13 | TRBV28 | - | TGTGCCAGCAGTTTACCAGGGTGGAAGACCCAGTACTTC | CASSLPGWKTQYF
- | TRBJ1-6 | 14 | TRBV2 | - | TGTGCCAGCGCCGTTTCAGGGGACAATTCACCCCTCCACTTT | CASAVSGDNSPLHF
- | TRBJ1-2 | 16 | TRBV29-1 | - | TGCAGCGTTGAAGATCGGGGGGTCGGATCCGGCTATGGCTACACCTTC | CSVEDRGVGSGYGYTF
- | TRBJ1-5 | 13 | TRBV28 | - | TGTGCCAGCAGTTATCGCCAGAATCAGCCCCAGCATTTT | CASSYRQNQPQHF
once | TRBJ2-7 | 15 | TRBV2 | - | TGTGCCAGCAGTGAACCACAGCGGAACCTTTTTGAGCAGTACTTC | CASSEPQRNLFEQYF
- | TRBJ1-1 | 14 | TRBV27 | - | TGTGCCAGCAGTTTTTCTCCGGAGGCCACTGAAGCTTTCTTT | CASSFSPEATEAFF
few | TRBJ1-2 | 14 | TRBV5-1 | TRBD1 | TGCGCCAGCAGCTTGGGGGACAGGGTGGAAGGCTACACCTTC | CASSLGDRVEGYTF
- | TRBJ2-1 | 13 | TRBV6-5 | - | TGTGCCAGCAATCAAAGGACAGCCGATGAGCAGTTCTTC | CASNQRTADEQFF
- | TRBJ2-1 | 15 | TRBV28 | TRBD2 | TGTGCCAGCAGTTTAGCGGGAGGTCAAAACAATGAGCAGTTCTTC | CASSLAGGQNNEQFF
- | TRBJ2-1 | 16 | TRBV7-2 | - | TGTGCCAGCAGCTTAGGTGCAGGGGGGCGGTACAATGAGCAGTTCTTC | CASSLGAGGRYNEQFF
- | TRBJ1-5 | 13 | TRBV10-2 | - | TGCGCCAGCAGTGGACAAGGGGAACAGCCCCAGCATTTT | CASSGQGEQPQHF
- | TRBJ2-3 | 16 | TRBV6-4 | TRBD2 | TGTGCCAGCAGTGCCGGAGCGGGGGGGAGCACAGATACGCAGTATTTT | CASSAGAGGSTDTQYF
- | TRBJ2-2 | 15 | TRBV5-1 | TRBD2 | TGCGCCAGCCCGGGACTAGCGGGAGATAGCGGGGAGCTGTTTTTT | CASPGLAGDSGELFF
once | TRBJ2-3 | 19 | TRBV4-2 | TRBD2 | TGTGCCAGCAGCCCAGATTTACTAGCGGGGGGGCTATCAACGGATACGCAGTATTTT | CASSPDLLAGGLSTDTQYF
- | TRBJ1-1 | 14 | TRBV9 | - | TGTGCCAGCAGCGTAGTTTTCGGGAACACTGAAGCTTTCTTT | CASSVVFGNTEAFF
- | TRBJ2-7 | 15 | TRBV4-1 | TRBD2 | TGCGCCAGCAGCCCCCGACTAGCGGGAGGCCACGAGCAGTACTTC | CASSPRLAGGHEQYF
- | TRBJ2-3 | 15 | TRBV6-1 | - | TGTGCCAGCAGTGATCCCCCCAGGGGCACAGATACGCAGTATTTT | CASSDPPRGTDTQYF
- | TRBJ1-1 | 14 | TRBV19 | TRBD1 | TGTGCCAGTATTCCGGGACAGGGATACACTGAAGCTTTCTTT | CASIPGQGYTEAFF
once | TRBJ2-1 | 13 | TRBV30 | TRBD2 | TGTGCCTGGAGTGTACGGTCGGGGGGGGAAGGGCTCTTC | CAWSVRSGGEGLF
- | TRBJ2-5 | 15 | TRBV11-1 | TRBD1 | TGTGCCAGCAGCGCCCGACAGGGTGGTTTGGAGACCCAGTACTTC | CASSARQGGLETQYF
- | TRBJ1-3 | 16 | TRBV28 | TRBD1 | TGTGCCAGCAGTTTAAGGGACAGGGGGGGTACAAACACCATATATTTT | CASSLRDRGGTNTIYF
- | TRBJ1-5 | 15 | TRBV18 | TRBD1 | TGTGCCAGCTCACCACCGGACAGGTCGGGTTCGCCCCAGCATTTT | CASSPPDRSGSPQHF
once | TRBJ1-4 | 13 | TRBV6-5 | - | TGTGCCAGCAGGGTACAGGAAAATGAAAAACTGTTTTTT | CASRVQENEKLFF
- | TRBJ1-6 | 15 | TRBV19 | - | TGTGCCAGTAAACAGGGTCTAGATCGGAATTCACCCCTCCACTTT | CASKQGLDRNSPLHF
- | TRBJ2-3 | 12 | TRBV19 | - | TGTGCCAGTAGTGGTGGAGGAGATACGCAGTATTTT | CASSGGGDTQYF
- | TRBJ2-1 | 17 | TRBV5-1 | TRBD2 | TGCGCCAGCAGCTTGGTGGCTAGCGGGGTGCTCTACAATGAGCAGTTCTTC | CASSLVASGVLYNEQFF
- | TRBJ1-3 | 16 | TRBV12-5 | TRBD1 | TGTGCTAGTGGTTTGGGACAGGGACGGATTGGAAACACCATATATTTT | CASGLGQGRIGNTIYF
- | TRBJ1-1 | 14 | TRBV3-1/TRBV3-2 | - | TGTGCCAGCAGCCAACCGGGTCCCGGGACTGAAGCTTTCTTT | CASSQPGPGTEAFF
- | TRBJ2-7 | 14 | TRBV2 | TRBD1 | TGTGCCAGCAGAGGGGACAGACATACCTACGAGCAGTACTTC | CASRGDRHTYEQYF
- | TRBJ2-2 | 16 | TRBV5-4 | TRBD2 | TGTGCCAGCAGCCCGACCCTAGCGGGGGGGCCCGGGGAGCTGTTTTTT | CASSPTLAGGPGELFF
- | TRBJ1-2 | 17 | TRBV27 | - | TGTGCCAGCAGTTCGAACGGCGACCGATTGGGGCCCTATGGCTACACCTTC | CASSSNGDRLGPYGYTF